The next 32 T cell receptor beta chains were all read from a single sample in a study of radiation and T cells in renal cell carcinoma. Only in-frame clones appear in the TCRdb table, and some are missing; sequencing was by immunoSEQ multiplex PCR. The data hold 150,000 to 180,000 clones, with over 80% observed a single time. Indicated time point: blood 2 weeks post-SBRT. Treatment indicated: 15 Gy SBRT to primary tumor, nephrectomy 4 weeks later. The sequencing here drew on blood, taken from a patient whose treatment included radiotherapy and nephrectomy. The receptor set was obtained from a woman in her 50s with renal cell carcinoma.

The gene calls are TRBV5-1 and TRBJ1-5, with a weak D call TRBD1 (6 bases). Germline values: CDR1 SGHRS, CDR2 YFSETQ. This CDR3 is built from 14 residues. V shed 0 bases and J shed 7 bases, with 11 bases lying between them. This CDR3 reads CASSLAGVNQPQHF. The CDR3 bases are TGCGCCAGCAGCTTGGCAGGGGTGAACCAGCCCCAGCATTTT.

The genes are TRBV25-1 and TRBJ1-3; D may be TRBD1 (6 bases). CDR1 is MGHDK and CDR2 is SYGVNS in the germline V gene. Trimming shortened V by 5 bases and J by 0 bases, and 8 bases separated the two germline ends. This CDR3 comprises 14 residues. CDR3 DNA sequence: TGTGCCAGCAGTAAACAGGGCTCTGGAAACACCATATATTTT. This encodes CASSKQGSGNTIYF.

The rearrangement joins TRBV6-1 to TRBJ2-3; D gene unclear. Germline CDR1 is MNHNS and CDR2 is SASEGT. V gave up 1 base and J gave up 4 bases, with 9 bases separating them. The CDR3 extends over 14 amino acids. The CDR3 nucleotides are TGTGCCAGCAGTGAAGGGGTAGCATCAGATACGCAGTATTTT. It encodes CASSEGVASDTQYF.

The genes are TRBV6-5 and TRBJ2-3; TRBD2 is a possible D gene (6 bases). This CDR3 spans 14 amino acids. Looked up from germline, CDR1 is MNHEY and CDR2 is SVGAGI. Trimming took off 4 bases at V and 3 bases at J, with 11 bases between the two ends. The CDR3 reads CASSWRGGTDTQYF. CDR3 coding DNA: TGTGCCAGCAGTTGGCGGGGCGGAACAGATACGCAGTATTTT.

This chain connects TRBV11-2 to TRBJ2-2, with D possibly TRBD1 on 5 matching bases. V lost 5 bases to trimming and J lost 3 bases, with 13 bases between them. CDR1 SGHAT and CDR2 FQNNGV come from the germline V gene. The CDR3 has 15 residues. The CDR3 sequence: CASSGPGYDTGELFF. The DNA for the CDR3 is TGTGCCAGCAGCGGGCCAGGGTACGACACCGGGGAGCTGTTTTTT.

This chain joins TRBV19 and TRBJ2-2; 8 positions match TRBD1. The CDR3 spans 15 residues. Germline lookup yields CDR1 LNHDA and CDR2 SQIVND (reference sequence). Unmatched junction bases numbered 9, after V lost 7 bases and J lost 5 bases. This chain's CDR3 is CASNQGALGTGELFF. DNA for the CDR3: TGTGCCAGTAACCAGGGGGCTCTTGGAACCGGGGAGCTGTTTTTT. Full variable domain (remainder filled in from reference TRBV19 and TRBJ2-2): DGGITQSPKYLFRKEGQNVTLSCEQNLNHDAMYWYRQDPGQGLRLIYYSQIVNDFQKGDIAEGYSVSREKKESFPLTVTSAQKNPTAFYLCASNQGALGTGELFFGEGSRLTVL.

J is TRBJ2-7 and V is TRBV6-6, with TRBD1 matching over 10 bases. This CDR3 comprises 14 residues. Germline V gives CDR1 MNHNY, CDR2 SVGAGI (reference sequence). Unmatched junction bases numbered 7, after V lost 6 bases and J lost 5 bases. The CDR3 bases are TGTGCCAGCAGCCGGACAGGGGGGGTCAACGAGCAGTACTTC. It translates to CASSRTGGVNEQYF.

This clone appeared a few times. The chain carries TRBV2 and TRBJ1-2; D uncertain. The CDR3 is 13 amino acids. CDR1 SNHLY and CDR2 FYNNEI come from the germline V gene. V was cut by 4 bases and J by 7 bases, with 13 bases left in between. The CDR3 DNA sequence: TGTGCCAGCAGTGTACGCACCGGCGGTGGCTACACCTTC. Its protein product is CASSVRTGGGYTF.

The genes are TRBV9 and TRBJ2-2, with TRBD1 matching over 9 bases. V dropped 4 bases and J dropped 6; count of bases not matched to a gene: 10. Germline CDR1 and CDR2: SGDLS and YYNGEE. This CDR3 has 16 amino acids. The CDR3 loop is CASSSGTGRAAGELFF. In DNA, the CDR3 is TGTGCCAGCAGCAGCGGGACAGGGCGGGCCGCCGGGGAGCTGTTTTTT. Using reference TRBV9 and TRBJ2-2 for the parts outside the CDR3, the full variable domain is DSGVTQTPKHLITATGQRVTLRCSPRSGDLSVYWYQQSLDQGLQFLIQYYNGEERAKGNILERFSAQQFPDLHSELNLSSLELGDSALYFCASSSGTGRAAGELFFGEGSRLTVL.

The genes are TRBV5-8 and TRBJ1-1; 7 bases are a match to TRBD1. The CDR3 has 14 amino acids. With V trimmed by 4 bases and J by 4 bases, 7 bases remained unmatched. CDR1 and CDR2 (germline): SGHTS, YDEGEE. The CDR3 nucleotides read TGTGCCAGCAGCGTCCGGACAGGTCCCACTGAAGCTTTCTTT. It specifies CASSVRTGPTEAFF.

This clone was seen a single time. The V and J genes are TRBV15 and TRBJ1-6; D is ambiguous. V was shortened by 0 bases and J by 7 bases, with 4 bases between the two germline ends. CDR1 is LNHNV and CDR2 is YYDKDF in the germline V gene (reference sequence). The CDR3 is 13 residues long. DNA of the CDR3: TGTGCCACCAGCAGAGATGCCAATTCACCCCTCCACTTT. Translated: CATSRDANSPLHF.

This chain connects TRBV4-3 to TRBJ2-7; no clear D. The CDR3 is 14 residues long. V lost 0 bases and J lost 0, with 6 bases in between. Per the germline V gene, CDR1 is LGHNA and CDR2 is YSLEER. CDR3: CASSQDGSSYEQYF. The CDR3 DNA sequence: TGCGCCAGCAGCCAAGATGGCAGCTCCTACGAGCAGTACTTC.

The chain joins TRBV6-6 to TRBJ2-5, with 9 nucleotides matching TRBD2. The CDR3 has 15 residues. V shed 0 bases and J 5 bases; nucleotides not matched to a gene: 4. Germline CDR1 and CDR2: MNHNY and SVGAGI (reference sequence). Written as DNA, the CDR3 is TGTGCCAGCAGTTACTCTGCGGGGGGGCGGGAGACCCAGTACTTC. Its translation: CASSYSAGGRETQYF.

This chain joins TRBV7-9 and TRBJ2-3; D not resolved. This CDR3 is 14 amino acids long. Germline CDR1 reads SEHNR; CDR2 reads FQNEAQ (reference sequence). Trimming pared 7 bases from V and 3 bases from J, leaving 14 bases between. For the CDR3, the DNA is TGTGCCAGCAACCTTGTCCCTGGGACAGATACGCAGTATTTT. Amino acid sequence: CASNLVPGTDTQYF. The complete variable domain, with remaining parts taken from reference TRBV7-9 and TRBJ2-3, reads DTGVSQNPRHKITKRGQNVTFRCDPISEHNRLYWYRQTLGQGPEFLTYFQNEAQLEKSRLLSDRFSAERPKGSFSTLEIQRTEQGDSAMYLCASNLVPGTDTQYFGPGTRLTVL.

The chain links TRBV5-6 to TRBJ2-1; tentatively, D is TRBD1 or TRBD2 (6 bases each). This CDR3 is built from 15 residues. CDR1 is SGHDT, CDR2 YYEEEE, per germline. V was clipped by 4 bases and J by 6 bases, with 17 bases between them. The DNA for the CDR3 is TGTGCCAGCAGCCGCGGGACAAACAACGCCAATGAGCAGTTCTTC. This sequence encodes CASSRGTNNANEQFF.

The J gene is TRBJ2-2, the V gene TRBV2, with 14 bases identical to TRBD2. Germline-derived CDR1 and CDR2 are SNHLY and FYNNEI. This CDR3 comprises 20 residues. V was clipped by 5 bases and J by 5 bases; unmatched bases: 16. The chain's CDR3 is CASSSPGGTSGGRGTGELFF. CDR3 bases: TGTGCCAGCAGTTCCCCTGGGGGGACTAGCGGGGGCCGGGGGACCGGGGAGCTGTTTTTT.

The genes are TRBV18 and TRBJ2-2; TRBD1 agrees at 8 bases. After removal of 1 base from V and 4 bases from J, the junction contained 2 bases not matched to a gene. This CDR3 contains 15 residues. The V gene's germline CDR1 is KGHSH and CDR2 LQKENI. CDR3 amino acids: CASSPRQGFTGELFF. For the CDR3, the DNA is TGTGCCAGCTCACCACGACAGGGGTTCACCGGGGAGCTGTTTTTT.

The chain joins TRBV10-3 to TRBJ1-2; D perhaps matches TRBD1 (6 bases). The CDR3 contains 16 residues. Trimming pared 6 bases from V and 4 bases from J, leaving 21 bases between. CDR1 is ENHRY, CDR2 SYGVKD, per germline. The chain's CDR3 is CAIRRQQGQRSYGYTF. CDR3 nucleotide sequence: TGTGCCATCAGGAGACAACAAGGACAGCGGAGCTATGGCTACACCTTC.

Note on this clone: This sample also contains other DNA sequences that code for the same CDR3. This sequence joins TRBV4-1 and TRBJ2-7; a possible D gene is TRBD1 (6 bases). V lost 5 bases and J lost 10, with 24 bases in between. Per the germline V gene, CDR1 is MGHRA and CDR2 is YSYEKL. The CDR3 contains 15 residues. The CDR3 DNA follows: TGCGCCAGCAGCGTAATAAGTGGGGGCAGGTCTTCTCAGTACTTC. Its protein is CASSVISGGRSSQYF.

The CDR3 here is CASSREGPYPEQFF. CDR3 sequence (DNA): TGTGCCAGCAGCCGTGAGGGACCGTACCCTGAGCAGTTCTTC. The V and J genes are TRBV11-3 and TRBJ2-1, with D perhaps matching TRBD1 or TRBD2 (5 bases each). This CDR3 is 14 amino acids long. In germline, CDR1 is SGHNT, CDR2 YENEEA. Between the trimmed V and J ends, which lost 5 bases and 9 bases, there was a span of 17 bases.

The chain is built from TRBV4-2 and TRBJ1-2; D not certain. This CDR3 is 15 amino acids long. V was clipped by 1 base and J by 4 bases, with 13 bases between them. The germline V gene encodes CDR1 LGHNA and CDR2 YNFKEQ. Here the CDR3 DNA reads TGTGCCAGCAGCCAAGGGATTGGTGGACGCTATGGCTACACCTTC. Translating it yields CASSQGIGGRYGYTF.

The chain joins TRBV5-1 to TRBJ2-7; possibly TRBD1 or TRBD2 for D (5 bases each). With 3 bases removed from V and 2 bases from J, the gap between germline ends came to 15 bases. This CDR3 is 15 amino acids long. Germline values: CDR1 SGHRS, CDR2 YFSETQ. CDR3 residues: CASSSGLLGAYEQYF. The CDR3 DNA is TGCGCCAGCAGCTCGGGTTTGTTGGGGGCCTACGAGCAGTACTTC.

About this clone: One base away lies a much larger clone, so this may be a sequencing read error. The chain is built from TRBV6-4 and TRBJ1-5; D uncertain. Trimming removed 3 bases at V and 3 bases at J, with 9 bases between. This CDR3 is 14 amino acids long. Germline assignment: CDR1 MRHNA and CDR2 SNTAGT. The CDR3 DNA reads as TGTGCCAGCAGTGAGGGCGACAACAATCAGCCCCAGCATTTT. Protein sequence: CASSEGDNNQPQHF.

This clone was detected only once. The rearrangement links TRBV11-1 to TRBJ1-1, with D perhaps TRBD1 (5 bases). The CDR3 consists of 15 residues. Trimming removed 5 bases at V and 2 bases at J, with 15 bases between. Looked up from germline, CDR1 is SGHAT and CDR2 is FQDESV (reference sequence). Written as DNA, the CDR3 is TGTGCCAGCAGCGCGGGACGGGGCCGAAACACTGAAGCTTTCTTT. Translated: CASSAGRGRNTEAFF.

This rearrangement joins TRBV10-1 to TRBJ1-1; TRBD1 aligns across 8 bases. In germline, CDR1 is WNHNN, CDR2 SYGVQD (reference sequence). CDR3 length: 14 amino acids. The junction had 13 bases not matched to a gene; V was cut back by 8 bases and J by 8 bases. The CDR3 loop is CASGALQGAREAFF. DNA of the CDR3: TGCGCCAGCGGGGCACTCCAGGGGGCTCGGGAAGCTTTCTTT.

This chain connects TRBV2 to TRBJ1-4; 9 nucleotides line up with TRBD1. V lost 6 bases to trimming and J lost 6 bases; unmatched junction nucleotides: 8. Germline CDR1 reads SNHLY; CDR2 reads FYNNEI. The CDR3 runs to 15 residues. CDR3 DNA sequence: TGTGCCAGCAGGATGGGACAGGGCATGGATGAAAAACTGTTTTTT. It codes for CASRMGQGMDEKLFF.

J is TRBJ1-4 and V is TRBV6-5; D is undetermined. CDR3 size: 14 residues. Germline lookup yields CDR1 MNHEY and CDR2 SVGAGI. V was clipped by 6 bases and J by 4 bases, with 12 bases between them. This CDR3 is CASSEDGNNEKLFF. The CDR3 DNA sequence: TGTGCCAGCAGCGAAGACGGAAATAATGAAAAACTGTTTTTT.

This clone has a count of ten or more. The chain joins TRBV7-9 to TRBJ2-1; no reliable D call. Germline V gene lookup returns CDR1 SEHNR and CDR2 FQNEAQ (reference sequence). V dropped 1 base and J dropped 8 bases, with 6 bases sitting between them. There are 12 residues in the CDR3. CDR3 in DNA: TGTGCCAGCAGCTTAGAGATGGATGAGCAGTTCTTC. This translates into CASSLEMDEQFF.

The chain combines TRBV7-9 with TRBJ2-5; D not certain. The CDR3 contains 12 residues. Germline V gene data show CDR1 as SEHNR and CDR2 as FQNEAQ (reference sequence). V was clipped by 5 bases and J by 4 bases, with 8 bases between them. The CDR3 DNA reads TGTGCCAGCAGCCACCGGGTAGAGACCCAGTACTTC. Translated: CASSHRVETQYF.

The chain links TRBV28 to TRBJ2-7, with 9 bases fitting TRBD1. V was pared by 7 bases and J by 1 base, with 8 bases of the junction left unmatched. This CDR3 is built from 15 residues. From germline, CDR1 is MDHEN and CDR2 SYDVKM. The chain's CDR3 is CASTTGGTGSYEQYF. In DNA form, the CDR3 reads TGTGCCAGCACCACTGGGGGGACAGGGTCCTACGAGCAGTACTTC.

The chain employs TRBV5-1 and TRBJ2-7; 7 nucleotides line up with TRBD1. Germline V gene data show CDR1 as SGHRS and CDR2 as YFSETQ. After removal of 0 bases from V and 2 bases from J, the junction contained 5 bases not matched to a gene. There are 15 residues in the CDR3. The CDR3 sequence: CASSLATGSAYEQYF. The CDR3 DNA reads TGCGCCAGCAGCTTGGCGACAGGGTCGGCCTACGAGCAGTACTTC.

The V call is TRBV6-1, the J call TRBJ1-4; 7 positions agree with TRBD1. J was trimmed by 0 bases and V by 6 bases; bases with no gene match: 1. This CDR3 has 14 amino acids. Germline CDR1 MNHNS, CDR2 SASEGT. The CDR3, as DNA: TGTGCCAGCAGGGGGACAGCAACTAATGAAAAACTGTTTTTT. Translated: CASRGTATNEKLFF.